This T cell receptor (beta chain) was profiled in a study of T cell responses to AZD1222 COVID-19 vaccine. Second-dose timings of about 4 or about 12 weeks were pooled. Only in-frame clones appear in the TCRdb table, and some are missing; sequencing was by immunoSEQ multiplex PCR. The sample records around 130,000 clones, 80% to 95% being singletons. This clone was observed a few times. What it recognizes is unknown. The study's findings and limits: White British donors predominated, females outnumbered males, and clonal diversity was possibly underestimated. It was only a handful of AZD1222 recipients who were seropositive at baseline.

The clonotype comes from an adult who received the AZD1222 COVID-19 vaccine. The source material was peripheral blood, sampled 28 days after the second AZD1222 dose.

CDR3 sequence: CASSYGQTTYEQYF. In nucleotides, the CDR3 is TGTGCCAGCAGTTACGGGCAGACAACCTACGAGCAGTACTTC. The V call is TRBV6-5, the J call TRBJ2-7, with D unresolved. Germline V lookup: CDR1 MNHEY, CDR2 SVGAGI. The CDR3 has 14 residues. The germline V and J ends were trimmed by 2 bases and 2 bases, with 10 bases remaining between them.